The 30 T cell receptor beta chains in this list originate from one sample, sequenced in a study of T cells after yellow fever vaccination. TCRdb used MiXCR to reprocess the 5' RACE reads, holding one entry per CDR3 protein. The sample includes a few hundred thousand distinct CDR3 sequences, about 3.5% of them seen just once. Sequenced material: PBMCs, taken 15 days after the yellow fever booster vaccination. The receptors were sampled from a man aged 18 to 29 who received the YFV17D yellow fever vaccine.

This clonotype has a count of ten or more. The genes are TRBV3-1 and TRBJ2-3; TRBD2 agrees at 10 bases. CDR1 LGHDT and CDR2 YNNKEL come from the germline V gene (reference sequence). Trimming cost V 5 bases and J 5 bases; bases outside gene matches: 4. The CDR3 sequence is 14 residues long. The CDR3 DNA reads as TGTGCCAGCAGCGAGCGGGGGGGCGTAGATACGCAGTATTTT. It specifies CASSERGGVDTQYF.

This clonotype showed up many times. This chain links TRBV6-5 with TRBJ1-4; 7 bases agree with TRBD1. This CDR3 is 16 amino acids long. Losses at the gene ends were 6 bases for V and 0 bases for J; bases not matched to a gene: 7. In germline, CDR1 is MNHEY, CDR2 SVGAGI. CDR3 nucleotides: TGTGCCAGCAGGCGAAAGGGGGCCACAACTAATGAAAAACTGTTTTTT. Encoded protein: CASRRKGATTNEKLFF.

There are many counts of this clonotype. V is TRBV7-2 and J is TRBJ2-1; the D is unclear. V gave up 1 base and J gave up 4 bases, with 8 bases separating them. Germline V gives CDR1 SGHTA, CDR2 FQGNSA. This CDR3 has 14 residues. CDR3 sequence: CASSLEERYNEQFF. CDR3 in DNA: TGTGCCAGCAGCTTAGAAGAAAGGTACAATGAGCAGTTCTTC.

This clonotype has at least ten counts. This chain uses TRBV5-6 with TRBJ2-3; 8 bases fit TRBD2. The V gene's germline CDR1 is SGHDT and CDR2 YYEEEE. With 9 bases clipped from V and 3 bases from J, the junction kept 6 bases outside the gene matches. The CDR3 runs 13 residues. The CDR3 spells CANGLAGTDTQYF. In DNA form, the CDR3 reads TGTGCCAACGGACTAGCCGGGACAGATACGCAGTATTTT. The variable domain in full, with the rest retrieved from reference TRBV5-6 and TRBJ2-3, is DAGVTQSPTHLIKTRGQQVTLRCSPKSGHDTVSWYQQALGQGPQFIFQYYEEEERQRGNFPDRFSGHQFPNYSSELNVNALLLGDSALYLCANGLAGTDTQYFGPGTRLTVL.

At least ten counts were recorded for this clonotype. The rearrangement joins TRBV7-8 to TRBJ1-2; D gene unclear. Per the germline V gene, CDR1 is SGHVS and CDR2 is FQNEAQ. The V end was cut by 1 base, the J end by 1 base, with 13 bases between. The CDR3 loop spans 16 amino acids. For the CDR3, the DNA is TGTGCCAGCAGCTTAGGGGTAGGGAGTGGTAACTATGGCTACACCTTC. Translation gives CASSLGVGSGNYGYTF.

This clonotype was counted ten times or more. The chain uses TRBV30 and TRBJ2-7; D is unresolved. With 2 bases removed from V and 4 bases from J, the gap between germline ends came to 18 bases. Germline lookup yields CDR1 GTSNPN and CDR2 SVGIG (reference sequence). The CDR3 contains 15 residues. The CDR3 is CAWSLFQEPSYEQYF. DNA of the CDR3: TGTGCCTGGAGTCTCTTCCAGGAACCCTCTTACGAGCAGTACTTC. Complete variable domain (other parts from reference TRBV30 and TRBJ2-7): SQTIHQWPATLVQPVGSPLSLECTVEGTSNPNLYWYRQAAGRGLQLLFYSVGIGQISSEVPQNLSASRPQDRQFILSSKKLLLSDSGFYLCAWSLFQEPSYEQYFGPGTRLTVT.

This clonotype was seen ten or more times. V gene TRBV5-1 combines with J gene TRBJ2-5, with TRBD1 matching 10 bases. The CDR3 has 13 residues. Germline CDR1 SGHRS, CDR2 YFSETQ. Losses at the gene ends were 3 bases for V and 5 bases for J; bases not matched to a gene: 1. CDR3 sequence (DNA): TGCGCCAGCAGCTGGGACAGGGGCGAGACCCAGTACTTC. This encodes CASSWDRGETQYF.

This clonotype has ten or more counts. For the CDR3, the DNA is TGTGCCAGCAACCTTCTCGGGAACACCGGGGAGCTGTTTTTT. Its protein product is CASNLLGNTGELFF. J is TRBJ2-2 and V is TRBV12-3 or TRBV12-4; D remains unclear. Trimming stripped 7 bases from V and 1 base from J, with 10 bases between. The CDR3 consists of 14 residues.

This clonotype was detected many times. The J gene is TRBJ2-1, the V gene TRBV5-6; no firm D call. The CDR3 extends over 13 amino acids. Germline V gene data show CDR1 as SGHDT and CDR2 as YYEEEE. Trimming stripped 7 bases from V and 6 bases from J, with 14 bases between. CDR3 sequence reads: CASLVGPFNEQFF. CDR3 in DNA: TGTGCCAGCTTGGTCGGCCCCTTCAATGAGCAGTTCTTC.

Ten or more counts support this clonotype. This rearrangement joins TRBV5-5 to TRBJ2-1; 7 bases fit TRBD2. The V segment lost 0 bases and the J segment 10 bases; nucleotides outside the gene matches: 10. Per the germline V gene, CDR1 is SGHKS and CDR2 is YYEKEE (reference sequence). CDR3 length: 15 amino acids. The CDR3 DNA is TGTGCCAGCAGCTTGGTATTGGCGGGGGTGGTGGAGCAGTTCTTC. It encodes CASSLVLAGVVEQFF.

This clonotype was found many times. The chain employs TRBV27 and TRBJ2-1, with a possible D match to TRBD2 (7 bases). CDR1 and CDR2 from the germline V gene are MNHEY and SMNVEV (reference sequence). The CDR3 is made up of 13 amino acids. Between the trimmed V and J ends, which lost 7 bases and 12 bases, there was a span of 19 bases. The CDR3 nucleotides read TGTGCCAGCACCCCTGGACAGCGGGGAATGCAGTTCTTC. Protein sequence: CASTPGQRGMQFF.

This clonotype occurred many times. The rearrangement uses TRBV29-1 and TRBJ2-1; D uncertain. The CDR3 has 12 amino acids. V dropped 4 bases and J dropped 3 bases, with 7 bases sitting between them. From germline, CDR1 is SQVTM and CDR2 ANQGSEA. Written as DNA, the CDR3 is TGCAGCGTTGCTGACGGCTACAATGAGCAGTTCTTC. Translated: CSVADGYNEQFF.

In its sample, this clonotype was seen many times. The CDR3 is CSAKLARRSGNTIYF. The CDR3 DNA is TGCAGTGCAAAGCTGGCACGCCGGTCGGGAAACACCATATATTTT. J is TRBJ1-3 and V is TRBV20-1; D is undetermined. Trimming shortened V by 6 bases and J by 4 bases, and 19 bases separated the two germline ends. Germline loops: CDR1 DFQATT, CDR2 SNEGSKA (reference sequence). This CDR3 is built from 15 residues.

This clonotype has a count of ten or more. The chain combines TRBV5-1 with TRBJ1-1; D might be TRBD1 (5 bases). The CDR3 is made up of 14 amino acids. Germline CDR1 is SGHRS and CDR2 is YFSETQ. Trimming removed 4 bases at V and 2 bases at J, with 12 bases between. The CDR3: CASSDRQHNTEAFF. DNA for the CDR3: TGCGCCAGCAGCGACAGACAGCACAACACTGAAGCTTTCTTT.

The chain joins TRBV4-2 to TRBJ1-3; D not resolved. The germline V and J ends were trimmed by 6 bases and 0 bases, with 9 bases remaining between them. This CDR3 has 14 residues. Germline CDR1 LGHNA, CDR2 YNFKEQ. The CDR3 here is CASRRISSGNTIYF. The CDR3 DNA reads TGTGCCAGCAGGCGAATAAGCTCTGGAAACACCATATATTTT.

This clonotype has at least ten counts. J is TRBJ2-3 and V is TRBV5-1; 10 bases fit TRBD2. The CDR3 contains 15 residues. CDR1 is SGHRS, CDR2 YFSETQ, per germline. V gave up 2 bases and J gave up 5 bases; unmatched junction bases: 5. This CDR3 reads CASSFPAGGGDTQYF. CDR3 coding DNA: TGCGCCAGCAGCTTTCCAGCGGGGGGGGGAGATACGCAGTATTTT.

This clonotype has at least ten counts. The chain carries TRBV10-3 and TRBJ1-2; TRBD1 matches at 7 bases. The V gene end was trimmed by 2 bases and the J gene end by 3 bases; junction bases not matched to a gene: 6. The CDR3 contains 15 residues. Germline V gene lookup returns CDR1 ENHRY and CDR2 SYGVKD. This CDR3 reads CAISETAGGYYGYTF. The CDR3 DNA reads TGTGCCATCAGTGAGACGGCAGGGGGTTACTATGGCTACACCTTC.

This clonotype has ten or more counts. The CDR3 region has the DNA TGTGCCAGCAGTTTTGGGTTTAGGAATGAGCAGTTCTTC. Protein product: CASSFGFRNEQFF. J is TRBJ2-1 and V is TRBV12-3 or TRBV12-4; D not resolved. This CDR3 is built from 13 residues. The ends were cut back, 3 bases at V and 7 bases at J, with 10 bases in the middle.

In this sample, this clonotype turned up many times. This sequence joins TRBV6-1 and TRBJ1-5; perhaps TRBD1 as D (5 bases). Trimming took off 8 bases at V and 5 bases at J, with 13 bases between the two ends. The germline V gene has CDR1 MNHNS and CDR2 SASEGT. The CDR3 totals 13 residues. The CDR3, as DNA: TGTGCCAGCCTTCCTCCGGGGGATCAGCCCCAGCATTTT. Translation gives CASLPPGDQPQHF.

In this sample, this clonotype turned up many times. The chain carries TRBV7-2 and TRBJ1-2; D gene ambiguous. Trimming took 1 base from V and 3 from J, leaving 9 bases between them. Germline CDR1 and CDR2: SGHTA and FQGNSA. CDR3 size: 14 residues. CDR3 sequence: CASSLVTLDYGYTF. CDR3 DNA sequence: TGTGCCAGCAGCTTAGTCACCTTAGACTATGGCTACACCTTC.

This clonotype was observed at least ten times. CDR3 sequence (DNA): TGCGCCAGCAGCGGAGGGACTAGCGGGGGCGAGACCCAGTACTTC. As protein: CASSGGTSGGETQYF. This chain connects TRBV5-1 to TRBJ2-5; 14 nucleotides align to TRBD2. The CDR3 loop spans 15 amino acids. The J segment lost 5 bases and the V segment lost 4 bases, leaving 4 bases of the junction unmatched. In germline, CDR1 is SGHRS, CDR2 YFSETQ. Complete variable domain (other parts from reference TRBV5-1 and TRBJ2-5): KAGVTQTPRYLIKTRGQQVTLSCSPISGHRSVSWYQQTPGQGLQFLFEYFSETQRNKGNFPGRFSGRQFSNSRSEMNVSTLELGDSALYLCASSGGTSGGETQYFGPGTRLLVL.

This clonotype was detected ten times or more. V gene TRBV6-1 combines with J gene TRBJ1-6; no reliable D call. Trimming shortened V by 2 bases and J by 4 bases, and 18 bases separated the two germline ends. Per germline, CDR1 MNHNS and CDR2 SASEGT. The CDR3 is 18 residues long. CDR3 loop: CASSENQDLSRYNSPLHF. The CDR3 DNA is TGTGCCAGCAGTGAAAATCAGGATCTCTCAAGATATAATTCACCCCTCCACTTT.

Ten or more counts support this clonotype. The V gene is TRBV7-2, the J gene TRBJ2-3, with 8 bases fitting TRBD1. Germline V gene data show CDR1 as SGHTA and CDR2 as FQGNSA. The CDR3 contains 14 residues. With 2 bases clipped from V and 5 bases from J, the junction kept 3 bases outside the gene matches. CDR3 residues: CASSLQGARDTQYF. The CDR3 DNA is TGTGCCAGCAGCTTACAGGGGGCGAGAGATACGCAGTATTTT. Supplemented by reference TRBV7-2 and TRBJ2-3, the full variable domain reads GAGVSQSPSNKVTEKGKDVELRCDPISGHTALYWYRQSLGQGLEFLIYFQGNSAPDKSGLPSDRFSAERTGGSVSTLTIQRTQQEDSAVYLCASSLQGARDTQYFGPGTRLTVL.

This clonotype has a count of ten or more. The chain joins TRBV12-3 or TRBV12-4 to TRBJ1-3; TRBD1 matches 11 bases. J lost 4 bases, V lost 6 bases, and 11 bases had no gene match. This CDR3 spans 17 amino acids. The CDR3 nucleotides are TGTGCCAGCAGACGACCGGGACAGGGGGTCGCCGGAAACACCATATATTTT. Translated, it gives CASRRPGQGVAGNTIYF.

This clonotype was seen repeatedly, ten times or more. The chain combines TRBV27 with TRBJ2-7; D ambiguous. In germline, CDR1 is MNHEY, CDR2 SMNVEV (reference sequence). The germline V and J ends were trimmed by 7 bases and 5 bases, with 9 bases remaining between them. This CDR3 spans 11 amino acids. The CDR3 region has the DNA TGTGCCAGCATGGCCGGACACGAGCAGTACTTC. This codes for CASMAGHEQYF.

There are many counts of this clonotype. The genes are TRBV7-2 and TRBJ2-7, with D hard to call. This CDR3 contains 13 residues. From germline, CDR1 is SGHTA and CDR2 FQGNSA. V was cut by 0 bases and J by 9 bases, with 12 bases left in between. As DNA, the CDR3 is TGTGCCAGCAGCTTAGCGGCAGGTCACGCGCAGTACGTC. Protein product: CASSLAAGHAQYV.

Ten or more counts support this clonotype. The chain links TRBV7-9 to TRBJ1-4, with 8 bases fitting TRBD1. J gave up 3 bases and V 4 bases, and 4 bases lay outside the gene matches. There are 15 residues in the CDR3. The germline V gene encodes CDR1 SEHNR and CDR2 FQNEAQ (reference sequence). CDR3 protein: CASSSARGPNEKLFF. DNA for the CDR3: TGTGCCAGCAGCTCAGCCAGGGGGCCTAATGAAAAACTGTTTTTT.

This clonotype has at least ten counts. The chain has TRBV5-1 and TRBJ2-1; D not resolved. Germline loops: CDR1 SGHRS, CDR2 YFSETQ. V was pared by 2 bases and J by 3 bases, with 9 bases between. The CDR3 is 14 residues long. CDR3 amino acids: CASSFGEHYNEQFF. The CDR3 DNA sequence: TGCGCCAGCAGCTTTGGGGAACACTACAATGAGCAGTTCTTC.

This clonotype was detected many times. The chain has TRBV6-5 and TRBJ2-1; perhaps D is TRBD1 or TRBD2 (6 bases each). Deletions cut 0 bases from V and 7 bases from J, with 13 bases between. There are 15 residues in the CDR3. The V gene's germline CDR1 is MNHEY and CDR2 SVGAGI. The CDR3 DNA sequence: TGTGCCAGCAGTTACTCGGGGGGCCCTGGGAATGAGCAGTTCTTC. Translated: CASSYSGGPGNEQFF.

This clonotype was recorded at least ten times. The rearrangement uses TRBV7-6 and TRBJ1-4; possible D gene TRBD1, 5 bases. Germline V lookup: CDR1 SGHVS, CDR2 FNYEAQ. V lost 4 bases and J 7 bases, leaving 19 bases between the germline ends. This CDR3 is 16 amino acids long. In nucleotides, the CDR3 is TGTGCCAGCAGCTCATGGCCCTATGTGGGGCTTGAAAAACTGTTTTTT. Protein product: CASSSWPYVGLEKLFF.